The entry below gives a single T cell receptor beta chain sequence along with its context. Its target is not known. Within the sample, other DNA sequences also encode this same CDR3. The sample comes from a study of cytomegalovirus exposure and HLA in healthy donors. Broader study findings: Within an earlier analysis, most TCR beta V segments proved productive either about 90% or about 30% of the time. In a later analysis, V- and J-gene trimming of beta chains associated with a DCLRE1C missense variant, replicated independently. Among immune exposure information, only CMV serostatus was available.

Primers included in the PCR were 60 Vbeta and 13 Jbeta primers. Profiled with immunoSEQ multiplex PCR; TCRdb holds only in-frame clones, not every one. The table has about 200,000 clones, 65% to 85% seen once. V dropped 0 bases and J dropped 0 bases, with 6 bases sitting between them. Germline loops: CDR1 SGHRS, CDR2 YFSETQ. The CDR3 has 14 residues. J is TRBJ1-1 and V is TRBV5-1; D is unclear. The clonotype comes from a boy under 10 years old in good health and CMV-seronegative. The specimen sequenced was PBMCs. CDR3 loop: CASSLDGLNTEAFF. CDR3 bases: TGCGCCAGCAGCTTGGACGGGTTGAACACTGAAGCTTTCTTT.